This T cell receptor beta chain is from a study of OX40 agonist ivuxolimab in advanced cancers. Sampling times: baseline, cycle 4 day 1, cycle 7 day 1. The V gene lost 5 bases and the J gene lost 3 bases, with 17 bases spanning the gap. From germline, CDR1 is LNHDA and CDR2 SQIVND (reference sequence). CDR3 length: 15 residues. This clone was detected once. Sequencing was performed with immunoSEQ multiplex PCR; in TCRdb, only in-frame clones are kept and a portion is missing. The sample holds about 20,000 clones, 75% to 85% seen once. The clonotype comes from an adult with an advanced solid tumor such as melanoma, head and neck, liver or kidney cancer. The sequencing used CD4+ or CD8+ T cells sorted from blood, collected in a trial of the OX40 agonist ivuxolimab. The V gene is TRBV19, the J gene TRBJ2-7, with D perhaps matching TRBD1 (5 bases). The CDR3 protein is CASSLTRAPLYEQYF. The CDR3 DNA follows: TGTGCCAGTAGTCTAACCAGGGCCCCTCTCTACGAGCAGTACTTC.